This passage covers 27 T cell receptor beta chains from one sample sequenced in a study of T cell repertoires and leukemia-associated antigens. TCRdb reprocessed the 5' RACE reads via MiXCR and lists one record per CDR3 protein. There are over 9,000 distinct CDR3 sequences in the sample; approximately 43% occur only once, and about a quarter lies in the top ten. No antigens are known for them. Source material: CD3+ T cells sorted from blood and cultured. The receptors stem from a female donor in good health.

In this sample, this clonotype turned up many times. The rearrangement uses TRBV7-8 and TRBJ2-7; D possibly corresponds to TRBD2 (5 bases). This CDR3 contains 14 residues. Germline loops: CDR1 SGHVS, CDR2 FQNEAQ. Trimming pared 3 bases from V and 1 base from J, leaving 10 bases between. The CDR3 DNA is TGTGCCAGCAGCTTGGAGGCCAGTTCCTACGAGCAGTACTTC. As protein: CASSLEASSYEQYF. Filled out from reference TRBV7-8 and TRBJ2-7, the complete variable domain reads GAGVSQSPRYKVAKRGQDVALRCDPISGHVSLFWYQQALGQGPEFLTYFQNEAQLDKSGLPSDRFFAERPEGSVSTLKIQRTQQEDSAVYLCASSLEASSYEQYFGPGTRLTVT.

This clonotype was detected ten times or more. V is TRBV30 and J is TRBJ2-1; 7 bases fit TRBD2. The CDR3 is 14 amino acids. Germline V CDR1 and CDR2: GTSNPN, SVGIG (reference sequence). The V gene end was trimmed by 0 bases and the J gene end by 4 bases; junction bases not matched to a gene: 3. The CDR3 DNA reads as TGTGCCTGGAGTGTCACGGGAGGATACAATGAGCAGTTCTTC. Its translation: CAWSVTGGYNEQFF.

CDR3 loop: CASTTPGNEQYF. The CDR3 coding sequence is TGTGCCAGCACCACCCCAGGAAACGAGCAGTACTTC. The chain couples TRBV6-2 or TRBV6-3 to TRBJ2-7; D remains unclear. Trimming removed 7 bases from V and 5 bases from J, with 12 bases in between. The CDR3 is 12 residues long. Germline values: CDR1 MNHEY, CDR2 SVGEGT.

This clonotype was detected many times. The rearrangement links TRBV7-3 to TRBJ2-3, with 10 bases aligning to TRBD1. The CDR3 contains 15 residues. J gave up 5 bases and V 5 bases, and 7 bases lay outside the gene matches. Per the germline V gene, CDR1 is SGHTA and CDR2 is FQGTGA. In DNA form, the CDR3 reads TGTGCCAGCAGCGCAGACAGGGGGCGCAGAGATACGCAGTATTTT. It is translated as CASSADRGRRDTQYF.

This clonotype was seen at least ten times. Germline is not matched at one junction end, which may reflect a read error. This sequence joins TRBV3-1 and TRBJ2-2; TRBD2 is a possible D gene (6 bases). CDR1 is LGHDT and CDR2 is YNNKEL in the germline V gene (reference sequence). The length of the CDR3 is 17 residues. The CDR3 DNA reads TGTGCCAGCAGCACCCTGTTGGGACTTGTGAACAACGGGGAGCTGTTTTTT. Encoded protein: CASSTLLGLVNNGELFF.

In this sample, this clonotype turned up a few times. The rearrangement joins TRBV5-6 to TRBJ2-3; 9 bases fit TRBD1. This CDR3 contains 15 residues. Trimming cost V 4 bases and J 3 bases; bases outside gene matches: 6. Germline-derived CDR1 and CDR2 are SGHDT and YYEEEE. CDR3 nucleotides: TGTGCCAGCAGCGCCCGGGACAGGGTTACAGATACGCAGTATTTT. Protein sequence: CASSARDRVTDTQYF.

This clonotype was counted between two and nine times. The V and J genes are TRBV20-1 and TRBJ1-5; no definite D call. Germline V lookup: CDR1 DFQATT, CDR2 SNEGSKA (reference sequence). V was pared by 2 bases and J by 5 bases, with 10 bases between. CDR3 size: 13 residues. The CDR3 nucleotides read TGCAGTGCTAGAACGACATTGGATCAGCCCCAGCATTTT. Amino acids: CSARTTLDQPQHF.

This clonotype appeared once. Just one base apart from a much larger clone, this may be a read error. V usage is TRBV13 and J usage is TRBJ2-3; unclear D gene. Germline CDR1 and CDR2: PRHDT and FYEKMQ (reference sequence). This CDR3 contains 13 residues. CDR3 sequence (DNA): TGTGCCAGCAACTTAATGGGGACAGATACGCAGTATTTT. Encoded protein: CASNLMGTDTQYF.

This clonotype has at least ten counts. The gene calls are TRBV7-2 and TRBJ2-3; D may match TRBD1 or TRBD2 (5 bases each). This CDR3 comprises 16 residues. Trimming took off 2 bases at V and 2 bases at J, with 14 bases between the two ends. Germline CDR1 is SGHTA and CDR2 is FQGNSA. CDR3 region: CASSLRGAPVTDTQYF. In nucleotides, the CDR3 is TGTGCCAGCAGCTTAAGAGGGGCGCCGGTCACAGATACGCAGTATTTT.

The chain employs TRBV4-1 and TRBJ1-1, with D possibly TRBD1 on 5 matching bases. V was shortened by 9 bases and J by 6 bases, with 23 bases between the two germline ends. The CDR3 runs 15 residues. From germline, CDR1 is MGHRA and CDR2 YSYEKL. CDR3 sequence reads: CASCRAPGRRAEAFF. The DNA for the CDR3 is TGCGCCAGTTGCCGGGCCCCGGGGCGGAGGGCTGAAGCTTTCTTT.

This clonotype has just a few counts. V is TRBV6-2 or TRBV6-3 and J is TRBJ1-5; 9 nucleotides align to TRBD1. Germline V gene sequence: CDR1 MNHEY, CDR2 SVGEGT. V shed 6 bases, J shed 2 bases, and the junction held 5 bases outside the gene matches. CDR3 length equals 15 residues. This chain's CDR3 is CASSPGTGRNQPQHF. The CDR3 DNA sequence: TGTGCCAGCAGCCCCGGGACAGGGCGCAATCAGCCCCAGCATTTT.

The CDR3 spells CATGDRSSGANVLTF. As DNA, the CDR3 is TGTGCCACCGGGGACAGAAGCTCTGGGGCCAACGTCCTGACTTTC. V and J are TRBV15 and TRBJ2-6; 7 nucleotides match TRBD1. CDR1 LNHNV and CDR2 YYDKDF come from the germline V gene (reference sequence). The CDR3 runs to 15 residues. V was clipped by 8 bases and J by 0 bases; unmatched bases: 4.

This clonotype was seen a handful of times. The J gene is TRBJ1-5, the V gene TRBV30; D is possibly TRBD1 (5 bases). The germline V and J ends were trimmed by 0 bases and 0 bases, with 24 bases remaining between them. The germline V gene encodes CDR1 GTSNPN and CDR2 SVGIG (reference sequence). CDR3 size: 20 residues. CDR3: CAWSVRSFRGPNSSNQPQHF. The CDR3, as DNA: TGTGCCTGGAGTGTACGGAGTTTTAGGGGCCCCAACTCTAGCAATCAGCCCCAGCATTTT.

Points on this clonotype: A read error may produce the germline difference seen at one junction end. The chain couples TRBV7-6 to TRBJ2-5; D remains unclear. The CDR3 has 13 amino acids. Germline CDR1 SGHVS, CDR2 FNYEAQ. CDR3 region: CASSLGRLETRYF. CDR3 coding DNA: TGTGCCAGCAGCCTTGGAAGGCTAGAGACCCGGTACTTC.

The gene calls are TRBV29-1 and TRBJ1-2; the D gene is possibly TRBD1 (5 bases). Germline V CDR1 and CDR2: SQVTM, ANQGSEA. The CDR3 extends over 13 amino acids. V gave up 6 bases and J gave up 3 bases, with 14 bases separating them. The CDR3 DNA is TGCAGCGTCTGCGGGGGAGCGGACTATGGCTACACCTTC. It yields the protein CSVCGGADYGYTF.

This clonotype was found a few times. This chain uses TRBV28 with TRBJ2-7; TRBD2 aligns across 8 bases. The length of the CDR3 is 16 residues. The germline V gene encodes CDR1 MDHEN and CDR2 SYDVKM. V trimming: 10 bases; J trimming: 3 bases; junction bases outside the gene matches: 17. CDR3: CATLALRGVAVYEQYF. CDR3 in DNA: TGTGCCACCCTTGCGCTGCGGGGGGTGGCCGTCTACGAGCAGTACTTC. The full variable domain, in which reference TRBV28 and TRBJ2-7 provide the parts outside the CDR3, is DVKVTQSSRYLVKRTGEKVFLECVQDMDHENMFWYRQDPGLGLRLIYFSYDVKMKEKGDIPEGYSVSREKKERFSLILESASTNQTSMYLCATLALRGVAVYEQYFGPGTRLTVT.

Many counts were recorded for this clonotype. The chain joins TRBV5-1 to TRBJ2-1; weak D call: TRBD2 (6 bases). The germline V gene has CDR1 SGHRS and CDR2 YFSETQ. CDR3 size: 17 residues. The V gene lost 3 bases and the J gene lost 1 base, with 17 bases spanning the gap. The CDR3 loop reads CASSSGAGSNSYNEQFF. The CDR3 DNA is TGCGCCAGCAGCTCCGGGGCGGGGAGTAATTCCTACAATGAGCAGTTCTTC.

This clonotype was recorded only once. The junction does not match germline at one end; this may be a read error. This chain links TRBV12-3 or TRBV12-4 with TRBJ2-2; 7 nucleotides match TRBD2. The CDR3 is 14 amino acids. CDR3: CASSSSGNTGELFF. Here the CDR3 DNA reads TGTGCCAGTAGTTCTAGCGGGAACACCGGGGAGCTGTTTTTT.

This clonotype was recorded a few times. The CDR3 does not close with the conserved phenylalanine or tryptophan, likely indicating a read error. This chain links TRBV29-1 with TRBJ2-4; D unresolved. In germline, CDR1 is SQVTM, CDR2 ANQGSEA. The CDR3 is made up of 15 amino acids. CDR3 DNA sequence: TGCGGCGTTGAAGATCCTAAAATAGCCGAAAACATTCAGTACCTC. It is translated as CGVEDPKIAENIQYL.

Only a few counts were recorded for this clonotype. V gene TRBV5-1 combines with J gene TRBJ2-2; 8 nucleotides line up with TRBD2. The CDR3 contains 17 residues. Germline V gene lookup returns CDR1 SGHRS and CDR2 YFSETQ. Trimming cost V 4 bases and J 0 bases; bases outside gene matches: 8. CDR3 sequence: CASSQGLDPANTGELFF. The CDR3 DNA reads as TGCGCCAGCAGCCAGGGACTAGACCCGGCGAACACCGGGGAGCTGTTTTTT.

The V gene is TRBV24-1, the J gene TRBJ2-3; TRBD1 matches 9 bases. CDR1 and CDR2 from the germline V gene are KGHDR and SFDVKD. This CDR3 has 17 residues. V lost 0 bases, J lost 2 bases, and 5 bases stayed unmatched. The CDR3 DNA reads as TGTGCCACCAGTGATTTGACCGGACAGGGGAACACAGATACGCAGTATTTT. The encoded protein is CATSDLTGQGNTDTQYF.

This clonotype was seen ten or more times. The rearrangement uses TRBV6-2 or TRBV6-3 and TRBJ2-1; D unresolved. The ends were cut back, 0 bases at V and 9 bases at J, with 15 bases in the middle. The CDR3 is made up of 15 amino acids. Per the germline V gene, CDR1 is MNHEY and CDR2 is SVGEGT. As DNA, the CDR3 is TGTGCCAGCAGTTACTCCAATGAGTACAATAGTGAGCAGTTCTTC. It encodes CASSYSNEYNSEQFF.

Ten or more counts support this clonotype. The rearrangement uses TRBV30 and TRBJ1-3; 9 bases agree with TRBD1. This CDR3 region has 17 residues. The ends lost 0 bases at V and 4 bases at J; junction bases unmatched: 10. Germline V gene data show CDR1 as GTSNPN and CDR2 as SVGIG (reference sequence). CDR3 in amino acids: CAWSVRGQGFTGNTIYF. The CDR3 bases are TGTGCCTGGAGTGTTCGAGGACAGGGGTTTACGGGAAACACCATATATTTT.

This clonotype was observed at least ten times. The V and J genes are TRBV28 and TRBJ2-7; perhaps TRBD2 as D (6 bases). The V and J ends lost 7 bases and 3 bases respectively, with 19 bases between them. This CDR3 contains 15 residues. Germline CDR1 and CDR2: MDHEN and SYDVKM. For the CDR3, the DNA is TGTGCCAGCACCCTACTTCCGGGAGTTAACTACGAGCAGTACTTC. Translated: CASTLLPGVNYEQYF.

This chain links TRBV24-1 with TRBJ2-3, with 9 bases lining up with TRBD2. Trimming cost V 8 bases and J 1 base; bases outside gene matches: 3. The CDR3 runs 14 residues. Germline CDR1 KGHDR, CDR2 SFDVKD. CDR3 in DNA: TGTGCCACCAATCGACTAGCGGGCACAGATACGCAGTATTTT. Encoded protein: CATNRLAGTDTQYF.

In its sample, this clonotype was seen a few times. V and J are TRBV20-1 and TRBJ2-7, with TRBD2 matching over 7 bases. CDR1 is DFQATT, CDR2 SNEGSKA, per germline (reference sequence). This CDR3 comprises 14 residues. The CDR3 bases are TGCAGCCAATTTGGGCTAGCGGCAACCTACGAGCAGTACTTC. It encodes CSQFGLAATYEQYF.

This clonotype was seen a few times. This rearrangement joins TRBV7-9 to TRBJ2-7; D not certain. In germline, CDR1 is SEHNR, CDR2 FQNEAQ (reference sequence). Deletions cut 5 bases from V and 1 base from J, with 12 bases between. This CDR3 has 14 amino acids. CDR3 residues: CASSLGDLSYEQYF. The CDR3 nucleotides are TGTGCCAGCAGCCTAGGTGACTTATCCTACGAGCAGTACTTC.